A single sample is the source of the 17 T cell receptor beta chains below, sequenced in a study of blood T cell repertoires in COVID-19. Assay: immunoSEQ multiplex PCR; the TCRdb copy retains only in-frame clones and omits some. The sample has 400,000 to 550,000 clones, about 89% seen once. Specimen: peripheral blood. These receptors all come from a woman between 25 and 40 years old with acute or convalescent COVID-19.

The table lists this clone with a count of one. This chain connects TRBV11-2 to TRBJ2-3; tentatively, D is TRBD2 (5 bases). The ends were cut back, 5 bases at V and 3 bases at J, with 18 bases in the middle. This CDR3 is 16 amino acids long. Germline V gene data show CDR1 as SGHAT and CDR2 as FQNNGV. CDR3 coding DNA: TGTGCCAGCAGCCCTTCGTCGGGAAAGGTGACAGATACGCAGTATTTT. It specifies CASSPSSGKVTDTQYF.

This chain uses TRBV28 with TRBJ1-3, with D possibly matching TRBD1 (5 bases). Trimming stripped 8 bases from V and 0 bases from J, with 17 bases between. CDR1 and CDR2 from the germline V gene are MDHEN and SYDVKM. The CDR3 sequence is 16 residues long. CDR3 amino acids: CASGMTGDHSGNTIYF. The CDR3 nucleotides are TGTGCCAGCGGGATGACGGGGGATCACTCTGGAAACACCATATATTTT.

The chain uses TRBV28 and TRBJ2-7; 7 bases line up with TRBD1. The CDR3 extends over 15 amino acids. Losses at the gene ends were 4 bases for V and 4 bases for J; bases not matched to a gene: 10. The germline V gene encodes CDR1 MDHEN and CDR2 SYDVKM. The CDR3 DNA reads as TGTGCCAGCAGTTCCCGGACCGGGACAGCGTACGAGCAGTACTTC. Its translation is CASSSRTGTAYEQYF.

This chain joins TRBV13 and TRBJ2-1; 10 nucleotides align to TRBD2. Trimming removed 6 bases from V and 8 bases from J; junction bases left unmatched: 4. CDR1 is PRHDT, CDR2 FYEKMQ, per germline (reference sequence). CDR3 length: 13 amino acids. CDR3 bases: TGTGCCAGCAGACTAGCGGGGTCGGATGAGCAGTTCTTC. It is translated as CASRLAGSDEQFF.

This clone occurred a few times. The J gene is TRBJ1-5, the V gene TRBV28, with 8 bases that match TRBD1. This CDR3 spans 15 amino acids. With V trimmed by 3 bases and J by 4 bases, 5 bases remained unmatched. Germline CDR1 reads MDHEN; CDR2 reads SYDVKM. The CDR3 here is CASSFDRGRNQPQHF. As DNA, the CDR3 is TGTGCCAGCAGTTTTGACAGGGGAAGGAATCAGCCCCAGCATTTT.

This clone was seen once. This sequence joins TRBV24-1 and TRBJ2-3, with 7 bases matching TRBD2. Germline V CDR1 and CDR2: KGHDR, SFDVKD. V shed 4 bases and J 1 base; nucleotides not matched to a gene: 4. This CDR3 contains 15 residues. This chain's CDR3 is CATSDPAGGTDTQYF. For the CDR3, the DNA is TGTGCCACCAGTGACCCTGCGGGGGGCACAGATACGCAGTATTTT.

The chain recombines TRBV30 with TRBJ1-6; maybe TRBD1 (6 bases). CDR1 GTSNPN and CDR2 SVGIG come from the germline V gene (reference sequence). CDR3 length: 16 residues. In DNA form, the CDR3 reads TGTGGCTACCGTGGGGGGGGCCCCCCCTATAATTCACCCCTCCACTTT. Amino acids: CGYRGGGPPYNSPLHF.

The gene calls are TRBV9 and TRBJ1-3; a weak D match, TRBD1 (6 bases). Germline CDR1 SGDLS, CDR2 YYNGEE. The CDR3 covers 18 residues. The V gene lost 1 base and the J gene lost 0 bases, with 17 bases spanning the gap. The CDR3 spells CASSVTLGQPDSGNTIYF. CDR3 DNA sequence: TGTGCCAGCAGCGTAACTCTGGGACAACCCGACTCTGGAAACACCATATATTTT.

CDR3 in DNA: TGCGCCAGCAGCTTTGGACATATGAACACTGAAGCTTTCTTT. Protein product: CASSFGHMNTEAFF. The J gene is TRBJ1-1, the V gene TRBV5-1, with D perhaps matching TRBD1 (5 bases). The CDR3 extends over 14 amino acids. Germline V CDR1 and CDR2: SGHRS, YFSETQ. V gave up 2 bases and J gave up 0 bases, with 8 bases separating them.

The CDR3 DNA is TGTGCCACCAGTGATTTGCCCCTGACAGGGGGCAAGGTAACCTACGAGCAGTACTTC. Translated, it gives CATSDLPLTGGKVTYEQYF. The rearrangement joins TRBV24-1 to TRBJ2-7; TRBD1 matches 10 bases. CDR1 is KGHDR and CDR2 is SFDVKD in the germline V gene. This CDR3 contains 19 residues. V lost 0 bases, J lost 2 bases, and 12 bases stayed unmatched.

The chain uses TRBV2 and TRBJ2-3; the match to TRBD2 covers 11 bases. The trim removed 8 bases at V and 1 base at J, leaving 5 bases unmatched. Germline-derived CDR1 and CDR2 are SNHLY and FYNNEI. CDR3 length equals 15 residues. CDR3 region: CASGTGLAGTDTQYF. CDR3 DNA: TGTGCCAGCGGGACGGGACTAGCGGGCACAGATACGCAGTATTTT.

The chain links TRBV10-3 to TRBJ1-1, with TRBD1 as a possible D gene (5 bases). The CDR3 spans 14 residues. CDR1 is ENHRY and CDR2 is SYGVKD in the germline V gene. Between the trimmed V and J ends, which lost 7 bases and 5 bases, there was a span of 17 bases. The CDR3 spells CAIMASGGGTEAFF. In nucleotides, the CDR3 is TGTGCCATCATGGCCTCGGGGGGAGGTACTGAAGCTTTCTTT.

This rearrangement joins TRBV12-5 to TRBJ2-7; possibly TRBD1 for D (6 bases). Germline V gene data show CDR1 as LGHNT and CDR2 as FRNRAP. Trimming removed 4 bases from V and 5 bases from J, with 33 bases in between. CDR3 length: 20 amino acids. The CDR3 region is CASGSLTGYRVGSGGDEQYF. CDR3 nucleotide sequence: TGTGCTAGTGGTTCGCTAACAGGGTATAGAGTGGGGAGCGGAGGTGACGAGCAGTACTTC.

In this sample, this clone turned up once. CDR3 DNA: TGTGCCTGGAGTGTACGTGAGGTTCGGAGGTATGGCTACACCTTC. Amino acids: CAWSVREVRRYGYTF. The genes are TRBV30 and TRBJ1-2; D ambiguous. Germline CDR1 GTSNPN, CDR2 SVGIG (reference sequence). The CDR3 consists of 15 residues. The germline V and J ends were trimmed by 0 bases and 5 bases, with 16 bases remaining between them.

The chain combines TRBV15 with TRBJ1-5; a weak D match, TRBD1 (6 bases). CDR3 length: 14 amino acids. Trimming shortened V by 0 bases and J by 4 bases, and 7 bases separated the two germline ends. The V gene's germline CDR1 is LNHNV and CDR2 YYDKDF (reference sequence). CDR3 amino acids: CATSREQGNQPQHF. The CDR3 DNA follows: TGTGCCACCAGCAGAGAGCAGGGGAATCAGCCCCAGCATTTT.

The genes are TRBV7-9 and TRBJ2-7, with 10 bases fitting TRBD1. Germline-derived CDR1 and CDR2 are SEHNR and FQNEAQ (reference sequence). The V gene end was trimmed by 5 bases and the J gene end by 6 bases; junction bases not matched to a gene: 10. The CDR3 runs to 15 residues. CDR3: CASSAFLGTGVEQYF. The DNA for the CDR3 is TGTGCCAGCAGCGCCTTTTTAGGGACAGGGGTCGAGCAGTACTTC.

The rearrangement links TRBV5-1 to TRBJ2-5; TRBD2 matches at 12 bases. The CDR3 is 17 amino acids. Looked up from germline, CDR1 is SGHRS and CDR2 is YFSETQ. The V and J ends lost 4 bases and 2 bases, in that order; junction bases with no gene match: 9. Here the CDR3 DNA reads TGCGCCAGCAGCGCAAGACCTCTAGCGGGGGGGCAAGAGACCCAGTACTTC. Its translation: CASSARPLAGGQETQYF.